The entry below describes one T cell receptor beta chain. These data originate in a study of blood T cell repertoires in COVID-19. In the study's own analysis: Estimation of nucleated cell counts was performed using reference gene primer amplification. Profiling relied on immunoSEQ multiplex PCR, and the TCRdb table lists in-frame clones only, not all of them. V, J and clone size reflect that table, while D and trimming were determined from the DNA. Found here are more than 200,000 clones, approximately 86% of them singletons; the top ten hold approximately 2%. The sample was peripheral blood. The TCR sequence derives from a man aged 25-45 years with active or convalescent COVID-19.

For the CDR3, the DNA is TGCGCCAGCAGCCTTGGAGGTAGCAATCAGCCCCAGCATTTT. Translated: CASSLGGSNQPQHF. The gene calls are TRBV5-1 and TRBJ1-5; D gene ambiguous. The V and J ends lost 4 bases and 0 bases respectively, with 8 bases between them. Germline V lookup: CDR1 SGHRS, CDR2 YFSETQ. The CDR3 runs 14 residues.